This T cell receptor beta chain was recorded in a study of regulatory T cells in long-lasting Graves disease. Indicated time point: persistent/refractory GD, antithyroid drugs over 5 years with positive TRAb. Following extraction of RNA from PBMCs, that RNA was used to make the TCR library. The CDR3 is made up of 18 amino acids. After removal of 3 bases from V and 0 bases from J, the junction contained 8 bases not matched to a gene. Study conclusions and caveats: Between persistent patients, a few thousand public clonotypes were shared, exceeding the 900 to 1,000 shared between new patients.

Ten or more counts support this clonotype. What it binds is not known. CDR3-region Arm-PCR and iRepertoire HTBI primers produced the TCR beta libraries. TCRdb ran MiXCR on the multiplex PCR reads and lists one entry per CDR3 protein. This sample yields around 340,000 distinct CDR3 sequences, of which less than 20% are seen a single time; about 29% belongs to the top ten. The chain is built from TRBV12-3 or TRBV12-4 and TRBJ2-6, with 7 bases that match TRBD2. The clonotype originates from a female donor with Graves disease. The source material was peripheral blood mononuclear cells (PBMCs), sampled when the disease was refractory, from a patient treated with antithyroid drugs. CDR3 bases: TGTGCCAGCAGTTTTTCGGGGGGACGGAGCTCTGGGGCCAACGTCCTGACTTTC. Protein: CASSFSGGRSSGANVLTF.